This T cell receptor (beta chain) was sequenced in a study of CD8 T cells in ankylosing spondylitis (dated by TCRdb to between 2016 and 2019). Background for the entire study: The study profiled T cell receptor beta repertoires in healthy donors and ankylosing spondylitis patients to find disease-linked TCR variants. The whole study cohort included about a hundred healthy donors and around 24 ankylosing spondylitis patients. Peripheral blood was sampled, and synovial fluid was also collected from ankylosing spondylitis patients.

The table lists this clonotype with many counts. Its cognate antigen has yet to be identified. Base qualities are not provided; no much larger clone lies one nucleotide away. Results the study describes overall, beyond this receptor: The disease-linked clones were reported as significantly enriched in matched synovial fluid samples from ankylosing spondylitis patients. Blood from ankylosing spondylitis patients appeared to be characterized by a TCR beta motif made up of fewer than ten highly homologous amino acid variants. Some of the motif variants had been reported before in the synovial fluid and blood of reactive arthritis patients, a finding that suggests common disease-initiation mechanisms. The disease-linked clones showed a CD8+ phenotype and occurred at relatively low frequencies in peripheral blood.

The listed sequencing device is Illumina HiSeq 2500. Quantitative 5'-RACE with molecular barcodes was used to prepare TCR beta libraries. In the source study's methods: Disease-linked TCR variants were identified with a new computational method built on a probabilistic model of VDJ rearrangement. TCRdb reprocessing: public reads trimmed at Q25 with fastp, clones called with MiXCR, in-frame beta chains kept. Identical CDR3 proteins give one entry, which carries the most common genes and DNA. The V and J calls here are based on TCRdb, not the publication. For this sample there are 200,000 to 300,000 distinct CDR3 sequences; 20% to 30% appear just once. The top ten hold over 0.55% of the sample. The specimen was blood, either unsorted or a sorted T cell fraction (not recorded which). The source is a male donor with ankylosing spondylitis or in good health (not recorded which).

Here is the DNA: TGTGCCAGCAGTGCACCGGGACGCCGGACGACTTTCTTT. This sequence encodes CASSAPGRRTTFF. The sequence links TRBV12-3 or TRBV12-4 to TRBJ1-1, with a tentative D gene TRBD1 over 5 matching bases. The CDR3 runs 13 residues from the cysteine to the phenylalanine. Solely the CDR3 DNA is kept, with 39 bases framed from the first base. Trimming takes 5 bases from V and 12 bases from J, and the germline ends sit 19 bases apart.